This T cell receptor beta chain was captured by sequencing in a study of radiotherapy plus CTLA-4 blockade in lung cancer. Using immunoSEQ multiplex PCR, the repertoire was profiled, and TCRdb retains in-frame clones only, with some absent. Of about 95,000 clones in the sample, 83% are singletons; the top ten hold 0.65% to 0.9%. Germline assignment: CDR1 SGHRS and CDR2 YFSETQ. This CDR3 has 11 amino acids. Trimming took 4 bases from V and 11 from J; bases not matched to a gene: 4. The starting material was peripheral blood, obtained from a patient treated with radiotherapy plus ipilimumab. This sequence joins TRBV5-1 and TRBJ1-1, with 8 bases that match TRBD1. The sequence was collected from a human donor with non-small cell lung cancer who had stable disease on radiotherapy plus ipilimumab. CDR3 nucleotides: TGCGCCAGCAGCCAGGGACAGGCGGCTTTCTTT. Residues: CASSQGQAAFF.